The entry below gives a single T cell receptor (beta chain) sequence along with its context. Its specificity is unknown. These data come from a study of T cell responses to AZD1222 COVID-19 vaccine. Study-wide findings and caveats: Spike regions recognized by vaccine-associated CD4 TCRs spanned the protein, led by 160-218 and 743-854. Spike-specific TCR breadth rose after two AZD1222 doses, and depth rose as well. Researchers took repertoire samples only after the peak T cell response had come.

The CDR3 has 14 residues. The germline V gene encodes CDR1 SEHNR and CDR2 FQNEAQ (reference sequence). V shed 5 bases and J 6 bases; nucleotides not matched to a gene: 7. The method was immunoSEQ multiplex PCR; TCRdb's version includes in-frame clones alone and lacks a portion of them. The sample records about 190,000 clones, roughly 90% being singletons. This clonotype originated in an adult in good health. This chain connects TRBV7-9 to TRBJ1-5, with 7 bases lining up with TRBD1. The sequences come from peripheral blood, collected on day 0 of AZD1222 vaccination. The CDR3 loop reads CASSPRQGGQPQHF. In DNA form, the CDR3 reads TGTGCCAGCAGCCCTAGACAGGGCGGTCAGCCCCAGCATTTT.